These T cell receptor beta chains were read from a single sample in a study of beta chain features in type 1 diabetes. Assay: immunoSEQ multiplex PCR; the TCRdb copy retains only in-frame clones and omits some. There are about 150,000 clones in the sample; around 10% occur only once, and about 1.9% lies in the top ten. Sequencing was carried out using central memory CD4+ T cells from blood. The source of these receptors is a man younger than 35 in good health. Both conserved end residues are part of each CDR3. A D gene is named only where the DNA matches it firmly. Rows give clone size only sometimes, using once, few, many, or a class for an expanded clone.

TRBV29-1	.	TRBJ1-2	TRBD1	CSVADPDRASYGYTF	TGCAGCGTCGCCGACCCTGACAGGGCATCCTATGGCTACACCTTC
TRBV29-1	.	TRBJ2-3	TRBD2	CSVQSFSGGTTSTDTQYF	TGCAGCGTTCAGTCATTCAGCGGGGGGACTACCAGCACAGATACGCAGTATTTT
TRBV9	few	TRBJ2-1	.	CASSFTGNLYNEQFF	TGTGCCAGCAGCTTTACAGGCAACCTGTACAATGAGCAGTTCTTC
TRBV7-3	.	TRBJ2-3	.	CASSLTYADTQYF	TGTGCCAGCAGCTTAACGTATGCAGATACGCAGTATTTT
TRBV11-3	few	TRBJ2-1	TRBD2	CASSLFGTSGFNEQFF	TGTGCCAGCAGCTTGTTCGGGACTAGCGGGTTCAATGAGCAGTTCTTC
TRBV7-3	few	TRBJ2-3	TRBD2	CASSSGTSGINTQYF	TGTGCCAGCAGCTCAGGGACTAGCGGGATAAATACGCAGTATTTT
TRBV9	.	TRBJ2-7	TRBD2	CASSAGTSRGYEQYF	TGTGCCAGCAGCGCCGGGACTAGCCGGGGCTACGAGCAGTACTTC
TRBV7-9	.	TRBJ2-7	TRBD2	CASSLVAGVREQYF	TGTGCCAGCAGCTTAGTTGCGGGAGTGAGGGAGCAGTACTTC
TRBV5-1	.	TRBJ2-5	TRBD1	CASSPFPGQGAETQYF	TGCGCCAGCAGCCCGTTTCCGGGACAGGGGGCAGAGACCCAGTACTTC
TRBV18	.	TRBJ1-1	.	CASSPRGDTEAFF	TGTGCCAGCTCACCAAGGGGGGATACTGAAGCTTTCTTT
TRBV4-3	.	TRBJ1-1	.	CASSQVREGAAFF	TGCGCCAGCAGCCAAGTCAGGGAGGGAGCAGCTTTCTTT
TRBV28	few	TRBJ2-2	.	CASSGGTGELFF	TGTGCCAGCAGTGGGGGGACCGGGGAGCTGTTTTTT
TRBV28	few	TRBJ1-1	.	CASSLPGNTEAFF	TGTGCCAGCAGTTTACCAGGGAACACTGAAGCTTTCTTT
TRBV25-1	.	TRBJ2-5	.	CASSEWQQGGETQYF	TGTGCCAGCAGTGAATGGCAACAGGGAGGAGAGACCCAGTACTTC
TRBV29-1	.	TRBJ1-5	TRBD1	CSVGGQDRENQPQHF	TGCAGCGTTGGGGGCCAGGACAGGGAGAATCAGCCCCAGCATTTT
TRBV7-2	many	TRBJ1-1	.	CASSLGARAFF	TGTGCCAGCAGCTTGGGGGCGCGGGCTTTCTTT
TRBV9	few	TRBJ2-7	TRBD1	CASSSRDRGYEQYF	TGTGCCAGCAGCTCCCGGGACAGGGGCTACGAGCAGTACTTC
TRBV4-3	few	TRBJ2-2	TRBD2	CASSQDAPSGDKAGELFF	TGCGCCAGCAGCCAAGATGCTCCTAGCGGCGATAAGGCAGGGGAGCTGTTTTTT
TRBV18	.	TRBJ2-1	.	CASSPAHNNEQFF	TGTGCCAGCTCACCGGCGCATAACAATGAGCAGTTCTTC
TRBV5-6	few	TRBJ2-1	.	CASSLGRSSGEQFF	TGTGCCAGCAGCTTGGGACGATCTTCGGGTGAGCAGTTCTTC
TRBV28	few	TRBJ1-2	.	CASSTGTRGYTF	TGTGCCAGCAGTACCGGGACGCGGGGCTACACCTTC
TRBV10-3	few	TRBJ2-6	.	CAISRDPGVGANVLTF	TGTGCCATCAGCCGGGACCCCGGGGTAGGGGCCAACGTCCTGACTTTC
TRBV5-4	many	TRBJ1-1	.	CASSFALGAGAEAFF	TGTGCCAGCAGCTTTGCTTTGGGGGCAGGGGCTGAAGCTTTCTTT
TRBV9	few	TRBJ2-1	TRBD2	CASSVSGSYNEQFF	TGTGCCAGCAGCGTTAGCGGGAGCTACAATGAGCAGTTCTTC
TRBV28	.	TRBJ2-5	TRBD2	CASSASGGRRETQYF	TGTGCCAGCAGTGCCTCGGGGGGTCGGAGAGAGACCCAGTACTTC
TRBV7-8	.	TRBJ2-3	.	CASSLGSSTDTQYF	TGTGCCAGCAGCTTGGGCAGTAGCACAGATACGCAGTATTTT
TRBV19	.	TRBJ2-5	TRBD1	CASNRGLETQYF	TGTGCCAGTAACAGGGGGCTCGAGACCCAGTACTTC
TRBV7-2	.	TRBJ2-1	.	CASSFRDTDYNEQFF	TGTGCCAGCAGCTTCCGGGACACAGATTACAATGAGCAGTTCTTC
TRBV6-5	.	TRBJ2-3	.	CASRLSALAGDTQYF	TGTGCCAGCAGGCTATCTGCCCTAGCAGGGGATACGCAGTATTTT
TRBV30	.	TRBJ1-2	.	CAGGRIWDGYTF	TGTGCCGGGGGGCGTATATGGGATGGCTACACCTTC
TRBV9	.	TRBJ1-6	.	CASGSGTNYNSPLHF	TGTGCCAGCGGCTCTGGGACCAACTATAATTCACCCCTCCACTTT
TRBV11-2	many	TRBJ2-5	.	CASSPPGLRQETQYF	TGTGCCAGCAGCCCCCCGGGCTTACGCCAAGAGACCCAGTACTTC
TRBV13	few	TRBJ2-3	TRBD1	CASVRQGASTDTQYF	TGTGCCAGCGTACGACAGGGGGCGAGCACAGATACGCAGTATTTT
TRBV29-1	.	TRBJ1-1	.	CSVGMMHGNTEAFF	TGCAGCGTTGGGATGATGCACGGTAACACTGAAGCTTTCTTT